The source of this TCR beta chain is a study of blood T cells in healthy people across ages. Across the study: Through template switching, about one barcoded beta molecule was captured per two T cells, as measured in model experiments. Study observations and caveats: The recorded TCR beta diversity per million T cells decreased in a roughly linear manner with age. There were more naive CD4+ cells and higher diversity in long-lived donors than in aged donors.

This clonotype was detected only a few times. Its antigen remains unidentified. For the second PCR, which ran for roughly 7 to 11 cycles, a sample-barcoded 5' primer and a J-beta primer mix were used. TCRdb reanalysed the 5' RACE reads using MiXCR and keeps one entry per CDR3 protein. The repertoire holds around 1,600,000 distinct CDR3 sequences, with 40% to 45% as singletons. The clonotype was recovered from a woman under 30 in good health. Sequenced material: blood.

The CDR3 DNA sequence: TGCAGTGCTAGAGGACTAGCGGGAGTGTTGGAGACCCAGTACTTC. This translates into CSARGLAGVLETQYF. The chain couples TRBV20-1 to TRBJ2-5, with 12 bases fitting TRBD2. The germline gives CDR1 DFQATT, CDR2 SNEGSKA (reference sequence). Germline trimming cut 1 base from V and 5 bases from J; bases unmatched to any gene: 5. This CDR3 contains 15 residues.